Shown below are 18 T cell receptor beta chains from a single sample sequenced in a study of a mutant IDH1 vaccine in newly diagnosed glioma. Indicated time point: baseline, week 1 (first vaccination visit). The sample's treatment: pre-vaccination baseline after standard-of-care therapy. TCRdb's copy holds only in-frame clones and misses some; the assay was immunoSEQ multiplex PCR. In the table there are around 15,000 clones, just under 80% of which are singletons. Sequenced here: PBMCs, sampled from a glioma patient treated with radiotherapy, temozolomide or both. Every receptor here comes from a man aged 35 to 55 with glioma.

This CDR3 is CASSSDRRQNTEAFF. Here the CDR3 DNA reads TGTGCCAGCAGTTCCGACAGACGCCAAAACACTGAAGCTTTCTTT. The V and J genes are TRBV2 and TRBJ1-1, with D possibly being TRBD1 (5 bases). The CDR3 extends over 15 amino acids. V was pared by 5 bases and J by 2 bases, with 15 bases between. Germline loops: CDR1 SNHLY, CDR2 FYNNEI.

V and J are TRBV7-9 and TRBJ2-1, with D perhaps matching TRBD2 (6 bases). V dropped 6 bases and J dropped 4 bases, with 16 bases sitting between them. Germline CDR1 is SEHNR and CDR2 is FQNEAQ (reference sequence). CDR3 size: 15 residues. The CDR3 protein is CASRLAASEYNEQFF. The DNA of the CDR3 is TGTGCCAGCAGACTTGCGGCTAGCGAGTACAATGAGCAGTTCTTC.

This rearrangement joins TRBV15 to TRBJ1-2; D might be TRBD1 (5 bases). The CDR3 covers 15 residues. Looked up from germline, CDR1 is LNHNV and CDR2 is YYDKDF (reference sequence). With 3 bases removed from V and 0 bases from J, the gap between germline ends came to 11 bases. In DNA, the CDR3 is TGTGCCACCAGCAGGCCTCAAGGGGCTAACTATGGCTACACCTTC. Residues: CATSRPQGANYGYTF.

The J gene is TRBJ2-7, the V gene TRBV18; TRBD2 agrees at 8 bases. Germline V gene lookup returns CDR1 KGHSH and CDR2 LQKENI. V shed 0 bases, J shed 5 bases, and the junction held 6 bases outside the gene matches. This CDR3 spans 15 amino acids. As DNA, the CDR3 is TGTGCCAGCTCACCACCCTTAAGCGGGAGCCACGAGCAGTACTTC. This gives the protein CASSPPLSGSHEQYF. Looking up the rest from reference TRBV18 and TRBJ2-7 gives the full variable domain: NAGVMQNPRHLVRRRGQEARLRCSPMKGHSHVYWYRQLPEEGLKFMVYLQKENIIDESGMPKERFSAEFPKEGPSILRIQQVVRGDSAAYFCASSPPLSGSHEQYFGPGTRLTVT.

V usage is TRBV10-1 and J usage is TRBJ1-5, with TRBD1 identical over 8 bases. Germline V gene data show CDR1 as WNHNN and CDR2 as SYGVQD (reference sequence). V lost 6 bases, J lost 2 bases, and 6 bases stayed unmatched. This CDR3 contains 15 residues. As DNA, the CDR3 is TGCGCCAGCAGCCCCGGACAGGGAGGCAATCAGCCCCAGCATTTT. Translated, it gives CASSPGQGGNQPQHF.

The rearrangement uses TRBV13 and TRBJ1-5, with TRBD1 matching 9 bases. The CDR3 is 15 amino acids. Germline values: CDR1 PRHDT, CDR2 FYEKMQ (reference sequence). V dropped 3 bases and J dropped 2; count of bases not matched to a gene: 2. The CDR3 loop is CASSFRDRGNQPQHF. The CDR3, as DNA: TGTGCCAGCAGCTTCAGGGACAGGGGCAATCAGCCCCAGCATTTT.

CDR3 residues: CSGGQGDYGYTF. The CDR3 bases are TGCAGCGGGGGGCAGGGTGACTATGGCTACACCTTC. The J gene is TRBJ1-2, the V gene TRBV29-1; D is perhaps TRBD1 (6 bases). Per the germline V gene, CDR1 is SQVTM and CDR2 is ANQGSEA. V was clipped by 7 bases and J by 3 bases, with 12 bases between them. This CDR3 spans 12 amino acids.

V usage is TRBV27 and J usage is TRBJ1-5; D unclear. Germline CDR1 MNHEY, CDR2 SMNVEV (reference sequence). This CDR3 comprises 14 residues. V was pared by 4 bases and J by 1 base, with 8 bases between. This CDR3 reads CASSSTVSNQPQHF. In nucleotides, the CDR3 is TGTGCCAGCAGTTCGACTGTAAGCAATCAGCCCCAGCATTTT.

This rearrangement joins TRBV6-1 to TRBJ2-2, with D perhaps matching TRBD2 (6 bases). Germline assignment: CDR1 MNHNS and CDR2 SASEGT. The CDR3 is made up of 16 amino acids. Trimming removed 2 bases from V and 4 bases from J, with 14 bases in between. CDR3 coding DNA: TGTGCCAGCAGTGAAAAAAGGAACGGGGGCACCGGGGAGCTGTTTTTT. It yields the protein CASSEKRNGGTGELFF.

The chain links TRBV13 to TRBJ2-1, with 7 positions matching TRBD1. Per the germline V gene, CDR1 is PRHDT and CDR2 is FYEKMQ (reference sequence). With 0 bases clipped from V and 6 bases from J, the junction kept 11 bases outside the gene matches. This CDR3 has 17 amino acids. As DNA, the CDR3 is TGTGCCAGCAGCTTAGGCTACGGCAGGGGGTCGATCAATGAGCAGTTCTTC. Amino acids: CASSLGYGRGSINEQFF.

In DNA, the CDR3 is TGTGCCAGCTCAGCACAGGGTGCTGGGGCCAACGTCCTGACTTTC. Translation gives CASSAQGAGANVLTF. The rearrangement links TRBV18 to TRBJ2-6; the D gene is possibly TRBD1 (6 bases). Germline CDR1 KGHSH, CDR2 LQKENI. This CDR3 has 15 residues. With 5 bases removed from V and 2 bases from J, the gap between germline ends came to 10 bases.

This clone was observed once. The chain combines TRBV11-3 with TRBJ1-3; no definite D call. V was pared by 2 bases and J by 4 bases, with 9 bases between. The CDR3 has 14 residues. Germline V gene sequence: CDR1 SGHNT, CDR2 YENEEA. CDR3 nucleotide sequence: TGTGCCAGCAGCTTACAAGGGAAGGGAAACACCATATATTTT. Its translation is CASSLQGKGNTIYF. The full variable domain, its missing parts supplied by reference TRBV11-3 and TRBJ1-3, is EAGVVQSPRYKIIEKKQPVAFWCNPISGHNTLYWYLQNLGQGPELLIRYENEEAVDDSQLPKDRFSAERLKGVDSTLKIQPAELGDSAVYLCASSLQGKGNTIYFGEGSWLTVV.

V and J are TRBV5-1 and TRBJ1-2; D unclear. The CDR3 extends over 13 amino acids. V was clipped by 4 bases and J by 3 bases, with 10 bases between them. Looked up from germline, CDR1 is SGHRS and CDR2 is YFSETQ. DNA of the CDR3: TGCGCCAGCAGCCCGGGTTTCGACTATGGCTACACCTTC. This sequence encodes CASSPGFDYGYTF.

V and J are TRBV29-1 and TRBJ2-2, with D uncertain. The CDR3 extends over 12 amino acids. Per germline, CDR1 SQVTM and CDR2 ANQGSEA. The V gene lost 8 bases and the J gene lost 7 bases, with 14 bases spanning the gap. CDR3 amino acids: CSSWERSGELFF. CDR3 coding DNA: TGCAGCTCCTGGGAACGAAGCGGGGAGCTGTTTTTT.

This clone was seen once. Written as DNA, the CDR3 is TGTGCCAGCAGCAAATGGGGGACAGAGCTCGAGCAGTACGTC. Its translation: CASSKWGTELEQYV. The V call is TRBV21-1, the J call TRBJ2-7; the table gives TRBD1 as D, unverified against the DNA. TRBV21-1 has pseudogene status. The CDR3 consists of 14 residues.

CDR3 region: CASRGSHNEQFF. CDR3 sequence (DNA): TGTGCCAGCAGAGGGTCACACAATGAGCAGTTCTTC. V usage is TRBV9 and J usage is TRBJ2-1, with D uncertain. The V end was cut by 5 bases, the J end by 5 bases, with 8 bases between. In germline, CDR1 is SGDLS, CDR2 YYNGEE. There are 12 residues in the CDR3.

The rearrangement uses TRBV5-1 and TRBJ1-1; D is possibly TRBD1 (5 bases). The V gene's germline CDR1 is SGHRS and CDR2 YFSETQ. The CDR3 spans 14 residues. The ends were cut back, 0 bases at V and 1 base at J, with 7 bases in the middle. The CDR3 DNA sequence: TGCGCCAGCAGCTTGGCCGGGGGGAACACTGAAGCTTTCTTT. Protein sequence: CASSLAGGNTEAFF.

This clone was seen a few times. J is TRBJ2-2 and V is TRBV5-6, with TRBD1 matching 7 bases. The J segment lost 3 bases and the V segment lost 4 bases, leaving 9 bases of the junction unmatched. The V gene's germline CDR1 is SGHDT and CDR2 YYEEEE. CDR3 length: 16 residues. This CDR3 reads CASSKLPGQYTGELFF. In nucleotides, the CDR3 is TGTGCCAGCAGCAAACTACCGGGACAGTACACCGGGGAGCTGTTTTTT.